This is a list of T cell receptor beta chains from one sample in a study of shared clonotypes between healthy human individuals. The repertoire was sequenced with immunoSEQ multiplex PCR; TCRdb's copy has only in-frame clones and lacks some. Of tens of thousands of clones listed, 50% to 70% were seen once; the top ten hold around 50%. The sample taken for sequencing was memory CD8+ T cells sorted from blood. These receptors were taken from a man younger than 45 in good health. CDR3s include the opening cysteine and the closing phenylalanine or tryptophan. The D gene is left open where the match is weak. Clone sizes are given selectively: once, few, many, or a class where the clone is expanded.

j_gene	abundance	d_gene	v_gene	CDR3nt	CDR3aa
TRBJ2-1	.	TRBD2	TRBV5-4	TGTGCCAGCAGTTATGTGGGACTAGGGGGTCTGGGTGAGCAGTTCTTC	CASSYVGLGGLGEQFF
TRBJ2-4	once	.	TRBV25-1	TGTGCCAGCAGCCCAACAGGGACGCTTAGTGAAAACATTCAGTACTTC	CASSPTGTLSENIQYF
TRBJ2-1	.	.	TRBV14	TGTGCCAGCAGCCAATTCTGGGGGGCCTACAATGAGCAGTTCTTC	CASSQFWGAYNEQFF
TRBJ1-3	.	.	TRBV5-4	TGTGCCAGCAGCCATAAAGGGGGCACCATATATTTT	CASSHKGGTIYF
TRBJ2-1	few	.	TRBV19	TGTGCCAGTAGTATAGATGGTAGCTCCTTTTACAATGAGCAGTTCTTC	CASSIDGSSFYNEQFF
TRBJ2-1	.	.	TRBV7-2	TGTGCCAGCAGCTTCGTTACCAGTTACAATGAGCAGTTCTTC	CASSFVTSYNEQFF
TRBJ2-3	.	.	TRBV28	TGTGCCATCAAGTTTTCCCCATACACAGATACGCAGTATTTT	CAIKFSPYTDTQYF
TRBJ2-7	.	TRBD1	TRBV25-1	TGTGCCAGCAGTGAGTCGGGTTCGGCAGGGGGCTCCTCCTACGAGCAGTACTTC	CASSESGSAGGSSYEQYF
TRBJ2-3	.	TRBD2	TRBV19	TGTGCCAGTAGTAACGCAGCTAGCGGCTCAGATACGCAGTATTTT	CASSNAASGSDTQYF
TRBJ1-1	.	.	TRBV7-8	TGTGCCAGCAGCGTCGGACGTAGTAACACTGAAGCTTTCTTT	CASSVGRSNTEAFF
TRBJ2-7	.	TRBD2	TRBV7-9	TGTGCCAGCAGCTTAGCTAGCGGGCATCGGTCCTACGAGCAGTACTTC	CASSLASGHRSYEQYF
TRBJ2-3	.	.	TRBV6-1	TGTGCCAGCAGTGACTCCAGGGACCCAGATACGCAGTATTTT	CASSDSRDPDTQYF
TRBJ2-1	.	.	TRBV5-4	TGTGCCAGCAGCTTGGGGGTCCCTCCTAATGAGCAGTTCTTC	CASSLGVPPNEQFF
TRBJ2-7	few	.	TRBV21-1	TGTGCCAGCAGCAAAGGCAGGAGCCTCTACGAGCAGTACTTC	CASSKGRSLYEQYF
TRBJ2-7	.	.	TRBV2	TGTGCCAGCAGAACCCGTTCCCTGCGTGCGGAGCAGTACTTC	CASRTRSLRAEQYF
TRBJ2-5	.	TRBD1	TRBV11-2	TGTGCCAGCAGCTTGGGACAGGGGGTGAGAGAGACCCAGTACTTC	CASSLGQGVRETQYF
TRBJ1-1	.	.	TRBV11-1	TGTGCCAGCAGCTTACCCCTGGGAGGGGCCGGTGAAGCTTTCTTT	CASSLPLGGAGEAFF